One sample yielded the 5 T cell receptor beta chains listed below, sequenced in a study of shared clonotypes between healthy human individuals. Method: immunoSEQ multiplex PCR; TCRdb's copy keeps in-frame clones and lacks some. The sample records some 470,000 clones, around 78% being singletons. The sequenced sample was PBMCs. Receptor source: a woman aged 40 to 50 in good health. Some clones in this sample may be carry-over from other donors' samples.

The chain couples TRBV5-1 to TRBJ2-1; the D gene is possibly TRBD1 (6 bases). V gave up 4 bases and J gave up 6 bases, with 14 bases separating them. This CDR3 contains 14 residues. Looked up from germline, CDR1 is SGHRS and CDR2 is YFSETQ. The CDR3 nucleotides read TGCGCCAGCAGCGCCCGGACAGAGAGCAATGAGCAGTTCTTC. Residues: CASSARTESNEQFF.

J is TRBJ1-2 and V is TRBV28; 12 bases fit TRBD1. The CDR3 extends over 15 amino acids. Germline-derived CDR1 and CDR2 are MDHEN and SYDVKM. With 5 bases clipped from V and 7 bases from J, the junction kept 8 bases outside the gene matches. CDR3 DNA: TGTGCCAGCAGTGGCTATGGGACAGGGGGCCCTGGCTACACCTTC. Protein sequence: CASSGYGTGGPGYTF.

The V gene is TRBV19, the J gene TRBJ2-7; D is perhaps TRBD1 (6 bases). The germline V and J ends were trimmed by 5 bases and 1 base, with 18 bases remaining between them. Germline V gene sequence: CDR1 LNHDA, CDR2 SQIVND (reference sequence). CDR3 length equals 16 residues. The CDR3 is CASSSRAGTPSYEQYF. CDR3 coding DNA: TGTGCCAGTAGTTCTCGAGCCGGGACACCTTCCTACGAGCAGTACTTC.

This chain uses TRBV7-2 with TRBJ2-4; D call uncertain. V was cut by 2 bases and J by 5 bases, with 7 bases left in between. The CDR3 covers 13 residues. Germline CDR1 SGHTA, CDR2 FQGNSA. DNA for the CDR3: TGTGCCAGCAGCTTATACTTCCAAAACATTCAGTACTTC. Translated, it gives CASSLYFQNIQYF. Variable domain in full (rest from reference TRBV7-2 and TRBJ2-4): GAGVSQSPSNKVTEKGKDVELRCDPISGHTALYWYRQSLGQGLEFLIYFQGNSAPDKSGLPSDRFSAERTGGSVSTLTIQRTQQEDSAVYLCASSLYFQNIQYFGAGTRLSVL.

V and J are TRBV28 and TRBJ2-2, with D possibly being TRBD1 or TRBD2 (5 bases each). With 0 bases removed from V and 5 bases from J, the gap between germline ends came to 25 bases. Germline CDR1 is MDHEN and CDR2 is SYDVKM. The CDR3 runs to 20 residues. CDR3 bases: TGTGCCAGCAGTTTATGCTACATGTTGGATAAACCGGGACCTACCGGGGAGCTGTTTTTT. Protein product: CASSLCYMLDKPGPTGELFF.